This TCR beta chain originates from a study of shared T cell receptors in the human thymus. The protocol was immunoSEQ multiplex PCR, while the TCRdb copy is restricted to in-frame clones and leaves out a portion. This table holds about 540,000 clones, about 80% found once. Germline CDR1 reads SEHNR; CDR2 reads FQNEAQ (reference sequence). The CDR3 consists of 17 residues. With 1 base clipped from V and 4 bases from J, the junction kept 10 bases outside the gene matches. These data were likewise used in another study, on human thymus T cells. As that study records: Thymus tissue was removed during corrective cardiac surgery. Usage of V and J genes appeared biased in thymic and blood repertoires. Unrelated individuals were reported by related research to share highly overlapping thymic repertoires.

The J gene is TRBJ2-4, the V gene TRBV7-9; 7 bases map to TRBD1. The TCR originated in a boy in the first two years of life with a congenital heart defect. Source material: thymocytes. The CDR3 DNA sequence: TGTGCCAGCAGCTTAGTAGCAGCAGAGACAGGGAAAAACATTCAGTACTTC. Translating it yields CASSLVAAETGKNIQYF. Full variable domain (remainder filled in from reference TRBV7-9 and TRBJ2-4): DTGVSQNPRHKITKRGQNVTFRCDPISEHNRLYWYRQTLGQGPEFLTYFQNEAQLEKSRLLSDRFSAERPKGSFSTLEIQRTEQGDSAMYLCASSLVAAETGKNIQYFGAGTRLSVL.